Following are 18 T cell receptor beta chains from one sample sequenced in a study of T cell repertoires in cytomegalovirus infection. No cognate antigen is known for these TCRs. TCRdb fed the reads into MiXCR, producing one record per CDR3 protein. Among some 350,000 distinct CDR3 sequences, 34% were seen once, and the ten largest hold roughly 12%. The sample in question was cultured PBMCs, obtained from culture after CMV antigen stimulation. The origin of the receptors is a human donor in good health (CMV status not recorded). Some clones in this sample may be carry-over from other donors' samples.

This chain connects TRBV5-4 to TRBJ1-2; no reliable D call. This CDR3 has 12 amino acids. Germline CDR1 is SGHNT and CDR2 is YYREEE (reference sequence). The germline V and J ends were trimmed by 2 bases and 8 bases, with 10 bases remaining between them. CDR3 sequence (DNA): TGTGCCAGCAGCTTTGATCGTGACGGCTACACCTTC. Protein sequence: CASSFDRDGYTF. The full variable domain, rest sourced from reference TRBV5-4 and TRBJ1-2, is ETGVTQSPTHLIKTRGQQVTLRCSSQSGHNTVSWYQQALGQGPQFIFQYYREEENGRGNFPPRFSGLQFPNYSSELNVNALELDDSALYLCASSFDRDGYTFGSGTRLTVV.

J is TRBJ2-1 and V is TRBV7-2, with 9 bases lining up with TRBD2. CDR3 length: 15 amino acids. Germline values: CDR1 SGHTA, CDR2 FQGNSA. The J segment lost 3 bases and the V segment lost 5 bases, leaving 5 bases of the junction unmatched. In DNA, the CDR3 is TGTGCCAGCAGCACTCAGACTAGCGGCTACAATGAGCAGTTCTTC. It yields the protein CASSTQTSGYNEQFF.

The chain joins TRBV6-2 or TRBV6-3 to TRBJ2-3; D is unclear. From germline, CDR1 is MNHEY and CDR2 SVGEGT. V lost 8 bases, J lost 2 bases, and 5 bases lay in between. This CDR3 spans 11 amino acids. This chain's CDR3 is CASGDTDTQYF. DNA for the CDR3: TGTGCCAGCGGTGACACAGATACGCAGTATTTT.

V and J are TRBV12-5 and TRBJ2-2; D is uncertain. The germline CDR1 and CDR2 sequences are LGHNT and FRNRAP. CDR3 length equals 12 residues. V dropped 7 bases and J dropped 3 bases, with 6 bases sitting between them. CDR3 sequence reads: CASARDTGELFF. The CDR3 coding sequence is TGTGCTAGTGCCCGGGACACCGGGGAGCTGTTTTTT.

This clonotype came up a few times. The rearrangement links TRBV6-2 or TRBV6-3 to TRBJ1-4; 9 bases are a match to TRBD1. CDR3 length: 14 amino acids. J was trimmed by 8 bases and V by 5 bases; bases with no gene match: 6. CDR1 and CDR2 from the germline V gene are MNHEY and SVGEGT. The CDR3 bases are TGTGCCAGCAGTGGACAGGGGTTTCGAGAAAAACTGTTTTTT. Its protein is CASSGQGFREKLFF.

The rearrangement uses TRBV12-3 or TRBV12-4 and TRBJ2-3, with D possibly being TRBD2 (6 bases). The CDR3 extends over 15 amino acids. V lost 5 bases and J 3 bases, leaving 15 bases between the germline ends. CDR3 in amino acids: CASSPRRAGTDTQYF. The CDR3 DNA reads TGTGCCAGCAGTCCACGGAGGGCCGGTACAGATACGCAGTATTTT.

The V and J genes are TRBV18 and TRBJ1-1; a possible D gene is TRBD1 (5 bases). CDR1 KGHSH and CDR2 LQKENI come from the germline V gene. V was trimmed by 0 bases and J by 1 base, leaving 9 bases between them. The CDR3 consists of 15 residues. The CDR3 reads CASSPPSRGNTEAFF. The DNA for the CDR3 is TGTGCCAGCTCACCACCTTCGAGGGGGAACACTGAAGCTTTCTTT.

J is TRBJ2-7 and V is TRBV10-3, with TRBD2 matching over 9 bases. The CDR3 is made up of 14 amino acids. Trimming removed 5 bases from V and 0 bases from J; junction bases left unmatched: 2. Germline CDR1 and CDR2: ENHRY and SYGVKD. CDR3 residues: CAISQREDSYEQYF. The CDR3 coding sequence is TGTGCCATCAGTCAGCGGGAGGACTCCTACGAGCAGTACTTC.

The rearrangement joins TRBV5-1 to TRBJ2-5, with TRBD2 matching over 15 bases. With 3 bases clipped from V and 5 bases from J, the junction kept 8 bases outside the gene matches. This CDR3 is 17 amino acids long. Germline CDR1 and CDR2: SGHRS and YFSETQ. CDR3 bases: TGCGCCAGCAGCTCAGGACTAGCGGGAGGGCCTATTGAGACCCAGTACTTC. This encodes CASSSGLAGGPIETQYF. The complete variable domain, with remaining parts taken from reference TRBV5-1 and TRBJ2-5, reads KAGVTQTPRYLIKTRGQQVTLSCSPISGHRSVSWYQQTPGQGLQFLFEYFSETQRNKGNFPGRFSGRQFSNSRSEMNVSTLELGDSALYLCASSSGLAGGPIETQYFGPGTRLLVL.

The genes are TRBV4-1 and TRBJ1-3, with unresolved D. The germline V gene has CDR1 MGHRA and CDR2 YSYEKL. The CDR3 extends over 16 amino acids. The ends were cut back, 1 base at V and 1 base at J, with 11 bases in the middle. The CDR3 DNA sequence: TGCGCCAGCAGCCAAGGGCCGGCCGGGTCTGGAAACACCATATATTTT. This codes for CASSQGPAGSGNTIYF.

This chain uses TRBV2 with TRBJ1-5; possibly TRBD1 for D (5 bases). The ends were cut back, 2 bases at V and 6 bases at J, with 17 bases in the middle. Per the germline V gene, CDR1 is SNHLY and CDR2 is FYNNEI. The CDR3 is 16 residues long. The CDR3 bases are TGTGCCAGCAGTGAATTCTCAGGGATCTCGGGTCAGCCCCAGCATTTT. It yields the protein CASSEFSGISGQPQHF.

V and J are TRBV7-4 and TRBJ2-1; 14 nucleotides align to TRBD2. CDR1 and CDR2 (germline): SGHVT, SQSDAQ. V trimming: 7 bases; J trimming: 9 bases; junction bases outside the gene matches: 8. The CDR3 has 15 amino acids. Written as DNA, the CDR3 is TGTGCCAGCACCTCCGGGACTAGCGGGAGAGTTGAGCAGTTCTTC. Protein: CASTSGTSGRVEQFF. Using reference TRBV7-4 and TRBJ2-1 for the parts outside the CDR3, the full variable domain is GAGVSQSPRYKVAKRGRDVALRCDSISGHVTLYWYRQTLGQGSEVLTYSQSDAQRDKSGRPSGRFSAERPERSVSTLKIQRTEQGDSAVYLCASTSGTSGRVEQFFGPGTRLTVL.

This chain links TRBV15 with TRBJ1-6, with 7 bases that match TRBD1. This CDR3 spans 17 amino acids. The J segment lost 0 bases and the V segment lost 1 base, leaving 3 bases of the junction unmatched. Per the germline V gene, CDR1 is LNHNV and CDR2 is YYDKDF (reference sequence). CDR3 in DNA: TGTGCCACCAGCAGAGCGACAGGGAGCTCCTATAATTCACCCCTCCACTTT. It yields the protein CATSRATGSSYNSPLHF.

The table lists this clonotype with a few counts. This chain joins TRBV12-3 or TRBV12-4 and TRBJ2-2, with TRBD1 matching over 8 bases. The CDR3 has 16 amino acids. The ends lost 6 bases at V and 0 bases at J; junction bases unmatched: 6. The CDR3 DNA reads as TGTGCCAGCAGACCCGGACAGGGTTCGAACACCGGGGAGCTGTTTTTT. It is translated as CASRPGQGSNTGELFF.

The rearrangement links TRBV28 to TRBJ2-5; TRBD2 might be the D (6 bases). Germline CDR1 and CDR2: MDHEN and SYDVKM. V lost 4 bases and J 1 base, leaving 10 bases between the germline ends. The CDR3 spans 14 residues. In nucleotides, the CDR3 is TGTGCCAGCAGTTGGGGAGGATTCCAAGAGACCCAGTACTTC. Translation: CASSWGGFQETQYF.

This clonotype was detected a few times. The genes are TRBV6-2 or TRBV6-3 and TRBJ2-3; maybe TRBD2 (5 bases). The CDR3 contains 12 residues. The germline CDR1 and CDR2 sequences are MNHEY and SVGEGT. V lost 8 bases to trimming and J lost 3 bases, with 9 bases between them. In DNA, the CDR3 is TGTGCCAGCGGCCGGGAAACAGATACGCAGTATTTT. As protein: CASGRETDTQYF.

This clonotype was seen at least ten times. The chain recombines TRBV7-2 with TRBJ2-5; either TRBD1 or TRBD2 may fit D (5 bases each). The germline V gene encodes CDR1 SGHTA and CDR2 FQGNSA. This CDR3 region has 15 residues. V lost 4 bases to trimming and J lost 5 bases, with 17 bases between them. CDR3 DNA sequence: TGTGCCAGCAGCTCTACTAGTTACCCAGGGGAGACCCAGTACTTC. Translating gives CASSSTSYPGETQYF. The variable domain in full, completed from reference TRBV7-2 and TRBJ2-5, reads GAGVSQSPSNKVTEKGKDVELRCDPISGHTALYWYRQSLGQGLEFLIYFQGNSAPDKSGLPSDRFSAERTGGSVSTLTIQRTQQEDSAVYLCASSSTSYPGETQYFGPGTRLLVL.

The chain uses TRBV11-1 and TRBJ2-7; D call uncertain. V was trimmed by 5 bases and J by 4 bases, leaving 18 bases between them. The CDR3 sequence is 15 residues long. Germline values: CDR1 SGHAT, CDR2 FQDESV (reference sequence). The CDR3 nucleotides are TGTGCCAGCAGCCCTACTAACCACAATCCTTACGAGCAGTACTTC. It yields the protein CASSPTNHNPYEQYF.